The source of this T cell receptor beta chain is a study of cytomegalovirus exposure and HLA in healthy donors (dated by TCRdb to the late 2010s). Some background on the complete study: A later analysis indicated that the 120 or so validation repertoires were generated on the platform also employed for the 600 to 750 repertoires of the first cohort. In addition to the first cohort of around 670 subjects, a separate validation cohort of 120 different subjects was used. The study was designed to test whether signatures of past pathogen exposure could be identified by cataloging public T cell receptors. To predict cytomegalovirus infection status, the study brought together high-throughput TCR immunosequencing, statistical association of individual TCRs with disease status, and machine learning. The paper's findings and limits, for the study overall: The classifier was reported to diagnose cytomegalovirus status with high specificity and sensitivity in both the original cohort and the validation cohort. A total of 150 or so TCR beta chains were listed by the study as associated with cytomegalovirus. Most TCR sequences were seen in very few donors, while some public TCRs were found in many individuals. In vitro tests confirmed that three of the cytomegalovirus-associated TCR beta chains recognize cytomegalovirus antigens. The authors suggested that the approach could potentially be extended to other disease states and immunological phenotypes. In a later analysis, TCRs clustered in the first cohort were found to also tend to co-occur in the roughly 130 validation repertoires, with 94% of cluster scores above 0. The validation cohort had no HLA typing available for a later analysis, so co-occurrence within that cohort was assessed over all 130 or so repertoires.

The library was prepared using the immunoSEQ multiplex PCR assay. The published analysis was carried out like this. To diagnose cytomegalovirus status from the catalog of TCR beta chain sequences, a statistical classification framework was built. In its TCRdb copy, this immuneACCESS table keeps in-frame sequences only and misses some clones. Where compared with another copy, unresolved V genes explain less than half of these, and the others have no known cause. That table is the source of V, J and clone size, and D and trimming were worked out from the DNA. Across this sample there are roughly 300,000 clones, with approximately 90% seen only once. Around 0.84% of the sample is taken by the ten largest. In regard to this clone: The target of this receptor is not known. No base quality values were provided; no much bigger clone lies one nucleotide off.

In the germline V gene, CDR1 corresponds to SGHVS and CDR2 to FNYEAQ. Measured from the cysteine to the phenylalanine, the CDR3 is 16 residues long. The DNA shown is the 48-base CDR3, in frame from base 1. V is clipped by 6 bases and J by 1 base, and the sequence between their germline boundaries is 16 bases long. Donors formed part of the validation cohort, which comprised 95 to 150 subjects and was distinct from the first cohort of 670 or so subjects. The sequenced material came from PBMCs. The rearranged segments are TRBV7-6 and TRBJ1-5; a tentative D match to TRBD1 spans 5 bases. The source of this sequence is a woman between 18 and 29 years old in good health and CMV-seronegative. The DNA is TGTGCCAGCAGTCAAGACCAGGGTCAGAGCAATCAGCCCCAGCATTTT. Translated, it gives CASSQDQGQSNQPQHF. Beyond the CDR3, the reference TRBV7-6 and TRBJ1-5 genes provide the residues; the full variable domain reads: GAGVSQSPRYKVTKRGQDVALRCDPISGHVSLYWYRQALGQGPEFLTYFNYEAQQDKSGLPNDRFSAERPEGSISTLTIQRTEQRDSAMYRCASSQDQGQSNQPQHFGDGTRLSIL.